Included here is one T cell receptor (beta chain) sequence, with context. Its antigen is unknown. The sample originates from a study of cytomegalovirus exposure and HLA in healthy donors. Across the study: A subsequent analysis stated that the roughly 120 validation repertoires were run on the same platform as the roughly 710 first-cohort repertoires.

Per germline, CDR1 SGHAT and CDR2 FQNNGV. With V trimmed by 4 bases and J by 4 bases, 18 bases remained unmatched. This CDR3 spans 19 amino acids. TCRdb's copy holds only in-frame clones and misses some; the assay was immunoSEQ multiplex PCR. The data show about 110,000 clones, about 87% seen once. Study-level results: Many donors shared some public TCRs, even though most TCR sequences were rare.

The chain joins TRBV11-2 to TRBJ2-3, with 9 bases aligning to TRBD2. Source material: PBMCs. The TCR comes from a woman younger than 35 in good health and CMV-seropositive. CDR3 sequence reads: CASSSPSRGGAWHADTQYF. The CDR3 DNA is TGTGCCAGCAGCTCCCCCTCTCGCGGGGGGGCCTGGCACGCAGATACGCAGTATTTT. The full variable domain, completed using reference TRBV11-2 and TRBJ2-3, is EAGVAQSPRYKIIEKRQSVAFWCNPISGHATLYWYQQILGQGPKLLIQFQNNGVVDDSQLPKDRFSAERLKGVDSTLKIQPAKLEDSAVYLCASSSPSRGGAWHADTQYFGPGTRLTVL.